This section outlines one TCR beta chain sequence together with its context. Antigen unknown. The entry originates in a study of CD8 T cells in Susac syndrome. Study overall: At blood draw, Susac syndrome patients were therapy-naive, on corticosteroids, or on intravenous immunoglobulin alone. General study findings and limits: The CD4+ T cell repertoires that were profiled in Susac syndrome showed no clonal expansion. It was acknowledged in the study that the number of individuals who were included in its TCR sequencing and HLA analysis was relatively small.

V trimming: 5 bases; J trimming: 6 bases; junction bases outside the gene matches: 7. Germline V gene data show CDR1 as DFQATT and CDR2 as SNEGSKA (reference sequence). The CDR3 is 14 amino acids. About 0.5 to 1 ug RNA was reverse transcribed with random hexamers. MiXCR, applied by TCRdb to the immunoSEQ multiplex PCR reads, yields one record per CDR3 protein. The sample consists of hundreds of thousands of distinct CDR3 sequences, around 93% of them appearing once. The gene calls are TRBV20-1 and TRBJ1-6, with 7 bases identical to TRBD1. This clonotype originated in a human donor with Susac syndrome. Sequencing was performed on CD4+ T cells from PBMCs. The CDR3 DNA follows: TGCAGTGCTTGGACCGGGACAGTTAATTCACCCCTCCACTTT. Translating it yields CSAWTGTVNSPLHF.